The 21 T cell receptor beta chains listed next were all sequenced from one sample in a study of blood T cell repertoires in COVID-19. Some clones are missing from TCRdb's copy, which holds only in-frame ones; the method was immunoSEQ multiplex PCR. The data contain under 75,000 clones, approximately 86% of them singletons. Sample: peripheral blood. These receptors all stem from a man in his forties or fifties with active COVID-19.

This rearrangement joins TRBV6-5 to TRBJ1-2; 7 nucleotides line up with TRBD1. Germline assignment: CDR1 MNHEY and CDR2 SVGAGI. This CDR3 is 14 amino acids long. J was trimmed by 7 bases and V by 6 bases; bases with no gene match: 11. The CDR3 here is CASRLPGQQGGYTF. CDR3 nucleotide sequence: TGTGCCAGCAGGCTACCGGGACAGCAAGGTGGCTACACCTTC.

The chain employs TRBV7-8 and TRBJ2-5, with TRBD2 matching over 10 bases. V shed 2 bases and J 2 bases; nucleotides not matched to a gene: 5. The germline V gene encodes CDR1 SGHVS and CDR2 FQNEAQ. The length of the CDR3 is 16 residues. The DNA for the CDR3 is TGTGCCAGCAGCTTACCCCTAGCGGGGGATCAAGAGACCCAGTACTTC. It translates to CASSLPLAGDQETQYF.

V is TRBV18 and J is TRBJ2-7; TRBD1 is a possible D gene (6 bases). This CDR3 has 16 residues. Trimming took off 4 bases at V and 0 bases at J, with 16 bases between the two ends. CDR1 and CDR2 (germline): KGHSH, LQKENI. The CDR3 here is CASSLSGPGVSYEQYF. As DNA, the CDR3 is TGTGCCAGCTCACTTTCTGGTCCAGGGGTCTCCTACGAGCAGTACTTC.

The chain links TRBV6-2 or TRBV6-3 to TRBJ2-1, with D tentatively TRBD2 (6 bases). Germline V CDR1 and CDR2: MNHEY, SVGEGT. The CDR3 contains 16 residues. Trimming removed 0 bases from V and 2 bases from J, with 11 bases in between. This chain's CDR3 is CASSYSIRRAYNEQFF. The CDR3 DNA reads as TGTGCCAGCAGTTACTCGATCAGGAGGGCCTACAATGAGCAGTTCTTC.

The chain's CDR3 is CASSPPTGRAREETQYF. The CDR3 nucleotides are TGTGCCAGCAGTCCCCCCACCGGTCGAGCGAGAGAAGAGACCCAGTACTTC. The V call is TRBV27, the J call TRBJ2-5; D uncertain. The CDR3 is 17 residues long. The germline V and J ends were trimmed by 5 bases and 3 bases, with 22 bases remaining between them. CDR1 is MNHEY and CDR2 is SMNVEV in the germline V gene (reference sequence).

The chain uses TRBV5-4 and TRBJ1-2; 8 bases map to TRBD1. Germline lookup yields CDR1 SGHNT and CDR2 YYREEE (reference sequence). The V segment lost 4 bases and the J segment 5 bases; nucleotides outside the gene matches: 13. CDR3 length: 16 residues. The CDR3 region is CASSPYPETGEYGYTF. The CDR3 DNA follows: TGTGCCAGCAGCCCTTACCCCGAGACAGGGGAATATGGCTACACCTTC.

The genes are TRBV5-6 and TRBJ1-6; 7 bases agree with TRBD1. Germline CDR1 reads SGHDT; CDR2 reads YYEEEE. The junction had 9 bases not matched to a gene; V was cut back by 0 bases and J by 9 bases. This CDR3 has 16 amino acids. The CDR3 sequence: CASSLDRRQGVSPLHF. DNA for the CDR3: TGTGCCAGCAGCTTGGATAGGAGACAGGGCGTTTCACCCCTCCACTTT.

The chain links TRBV7-7 to TRBJ2-1; 13 bases map to TRBD2. V lost 4 bases and J lost 8; bases outside the gene matches: 5. Germline V gives CDR1 SSHAT, CDR2 FNYEAQ (reference sequence). The CDR3 has 15 residues. CDR3 sequence (DNA): TGTGCCAGCAGCTCGGGACTAGCGGGGATCTATGAGCAGTTCTTC. It is translated as CASSSGLAGIYEQFF.

V and J are TRBV7-8 and TRBJ2-5; 8 nucleotides agree with TRBD2. The ends lost 3 bases at V and 9 bases at J; junction bases unmatched: 21. Germline lookup yields CDR1 SGHVS and CDR2 FQNEAQ. This CDR3 spans 18 amino acids. The CDR3 spells CASSLSPMGLGGGAAQYF. In DNA form, the CDR3 reads TGTGCCAGCAGCTTGAGTCCTATGGGACTAGGCGGTGGAGCGGCCCAGTACTTC.

J is TRBJ1-2 and V is TRBV18; no firm D call. There are 13 residues in the CDR3. The germline V gene has CDR1 KGHSH and CDR2 LQKENI. V was shortened by 2 bases and J by 0 bases, with 4 bases between the two germline ends. This CDR3 reads CASSPETNYGYTF. The CDR3 nucleotides read TGTGCCAGCTCACCAGAGACTAACTATGGCTACACCTTC.

CDR3 sequence reads: CASSSRTGNTGELFF. Written as DNA, the CDR3 is TGTGCCAGCAGCTCCCGGACAGGAAACACCGGGGAGCTGTTTTTT. The J gene is TRBJ2-2, the V gene TRBV7-9, with TRBD1 identical over 7 bases. This CDR3 is built from 15 residues. V lost 4 bases and J lost 2; bases outside the gene matches: 4. Germline values: CDR1 SEHNR, CDR2 FQNEAQ (reference sequence).

The chain uses TRBV6-6 and TRBJ1-1; D is possibly TRBD1 (5 bases). Germline V lookup: CDR1 MNHNY, CDR2 SVGAGI (reference sequence). The CDR3 has 13 amino acids. The V end was cut by 7 bases, the J end by 0 bases, with 9 bases between. CDR3 coding DNA: TGTGCCAGCAACCGACAGTTGAACACTGAAGCTTTCTTT. Translation: CASNRQLNTEAFF.

The chain employs TRBV6-5 and TRBJ2-5; the D gene is possibly TRBD2 (6 bases). Trimming pared 2 bases from V and 6 bases from J, leaving 19 bases between. Germline V lookup: CDR1 MNHEY, CDR2 SVGAGI. The CDR3 has 16 residues. The CDR3 region is CASSYPGTGVRKTQYF. The CDR3 DNA follows: TGTGCCAGCAGTTACCCGGGTACGGGGGTACGAAAGACCCAGTACTTC.

This clone showed up just a few times. The rearrangement uses TRBV4-1 and TRBJ2-7, with TRBD1 identical over 7 bases. The germline V gene encodes CDR1 MGHRA and CDR2 YSYEKL. V lost 0 bases to trimming and J lost 5 bases; unmatched junction nucleotides: 4. The CDR3 consists of 14 residues. The CDR3 spells CASSQETGFDEQYF. DNA for the CDR3: TGCGCCAGCAGCCAAGAGACAGGGTTCGACGAGCAGTACTTC.

This clone was recorded once. The chain links TRBV27 to TRBJ2-2, with TRBD1 identical over 8 bases. The length of the CDR3 is 19 residues. J gave up 3 bases and V 2 bases, and 14 bases lay outside the gene matches. The germline gives CDR1 MNHEY, CDR2 SMNVEV (reference sequence). CDR3 sequence (DNA): TGTGCCAGCAGTTTACGCCGTCCGCGACAGGGGTCCGACACCGGGGAGCTGTTTTTT. Amino acids: CASSLRRPRQGSDTGELFF.

The V and J genes are TRBV5-1 and TRBJ1-6; 9 bases line up with TRBD1. V was clipped by 0 bases and J by 8 bases; unmatched bases: 3. The CDR3 consists of 15 residues. In germline, CDR1 is SGHRS, CDR2 YFSETQ. As DNA, the CDR3 is TGCGCCAGCAGCTTGGAGGGACAGGGACATTCACCCCTCCACTTT. It codes for CASSLEGQGHSPLHF.

This chain connects TRBV11-3 to TRBJ1-1, with D hard to call. In germline, CDR1 is SGHNT, CDR2 YENEEA. CDR3 length equals 13 residues. Trimming took off 1 base at V and 0 bases at J, with 3 bases between the two ends. CDR3 in amino acids: CASSLGVNTEAFF. The CDR3 region has the DNA TGTGCCAGCAGCTTAGGCGTGAACACTGAAGCTTTCTTT.

This chain links TRBV6-6 with TRBJ2-7; 10 bases are shared with TRBD1. This CDR3 comprises 14 residues. CDR1 and CDR2 from the germline V gene are MNHNY and SVGAGI (reference sequence). With 6 bases clipped from V and 2 bases from J, the junction kept 4 bases outside the gene matches. Here the CDR3 reads CASRTGTGAYEQYF. The DNA for the CDR3 is TGTGCCAGCAGGACCGGGACAGGGGCCTACGAGCAGTACTTC.

The rearrangement uses TRBV9 and TRBJ1-1; D might be TRBD1 (6 bases). V lost 4 bases to trimming and J lost 1 base, with 17 bases between them. The CDR3 extends over 16 amino acids. CDR1 and CDR2 from the germline V gene are SGDLS and YYNGEE. CDR3 in DNA: TGTGCCAGCAGCAAACAGCCGGGACAAAAGAACACTGAAGCTTTCTTT. Its protein is CASSKQPGQKNTEAFF.

In DNA form, the CDR3 reads TGTGCCAGCAGTTACGGGCCGGGGAGCAGGGAGCTGTTTTTT. Its protein product is CASSYGPGSRELFF. J is TRBJ2-2 and V is TRBV6-5; D may be TRBD2 (5 bases). V was pared by 2 bases and J by 9 bases, with 13 bases between. CDR1 and CDR2 from the germline V gene are MNHEY and SVGAGI. The CDR3 extends over 14 amino acids.

The J gene is TRBJ1-2, the V gene TRBV2, with no clear D. CDR1 and CDR2 (germline): SNHLY, FYNNEI. This CDR3 comprises 11 residues. V lost 5 bases and J 12 bases, leaving 13 bases between the germline ends. The DNA for the CDR3 is TGTGCCAGCAGTTCCGATGACCGGGACACCTTC. This translates into CASSSDDRDTF.